This T cell receptor (beta chain) was found in a study of blood T cells in healthy people across ages. Primers used in a second PCR of about 6 to 11 cycles were a sample-barcoded 5' primer and a J-beta primer mix. Per sample, CDR3-containing paired-end reads numbered at least 2.5 million. TCRdb reanalysed the 5' RACE reads using MiXCR and keeps one entry per CDR3 protein. The data show around 1,900,000 distinct CDR3 sequences, about two fifths seen once. Trimming removed 3 bases at V and 4 bases at J, with 9 bases between. This CDR3 region has 13 residues. Germline CDR1 reads ENHRY; CDR2 reads SYGVKD.

The specimen sequenced was blood. The receptor comes from a human donor in good health. V gene TRBV10-3 combines with J gene TRBJ1-2; D unresolved. In DNA form, the CDR3 reads TGTGCCATCAGTGACCCTTTGAGCTATGGCTACACCTTC. Its protein is CAISDPLSYGYTF.